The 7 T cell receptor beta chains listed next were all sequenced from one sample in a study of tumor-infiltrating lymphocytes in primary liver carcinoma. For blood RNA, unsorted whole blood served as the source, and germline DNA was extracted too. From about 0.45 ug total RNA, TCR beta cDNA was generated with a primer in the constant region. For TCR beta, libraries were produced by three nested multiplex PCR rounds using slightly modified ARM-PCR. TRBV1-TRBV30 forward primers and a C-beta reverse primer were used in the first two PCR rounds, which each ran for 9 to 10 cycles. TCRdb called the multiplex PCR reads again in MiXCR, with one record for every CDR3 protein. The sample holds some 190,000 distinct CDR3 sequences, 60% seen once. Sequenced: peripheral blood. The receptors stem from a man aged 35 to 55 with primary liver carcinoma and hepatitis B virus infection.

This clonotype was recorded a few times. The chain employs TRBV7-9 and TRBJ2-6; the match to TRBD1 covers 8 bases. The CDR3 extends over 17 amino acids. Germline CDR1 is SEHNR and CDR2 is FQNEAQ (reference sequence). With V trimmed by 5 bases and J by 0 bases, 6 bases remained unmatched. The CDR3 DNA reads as TGTGCCAGCAGCCCCCGACAGGGGCTCTCTGGGGCCAACGTCCTGACTTTC. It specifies CASSPRQGLSGANVLTF.

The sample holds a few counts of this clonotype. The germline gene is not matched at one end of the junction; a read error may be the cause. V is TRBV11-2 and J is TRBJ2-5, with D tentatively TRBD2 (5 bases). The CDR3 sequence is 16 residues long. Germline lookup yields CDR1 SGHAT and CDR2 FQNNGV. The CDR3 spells CASSLERVPRAETKYF. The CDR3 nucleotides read TGTGCCAGCAGCTTAGAGAGGGTCCCCCGAGCGGAGACCAAGTACTTC.

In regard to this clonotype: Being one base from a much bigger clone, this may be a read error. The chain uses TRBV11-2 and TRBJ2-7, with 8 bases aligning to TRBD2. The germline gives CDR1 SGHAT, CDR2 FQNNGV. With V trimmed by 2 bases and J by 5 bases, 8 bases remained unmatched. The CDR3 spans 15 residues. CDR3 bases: TGTGCCAGCAGCTTAAATTCAGCGGGAGAAAACGAGCAGTACTTC. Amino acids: CASSLNSAGENEQYF.

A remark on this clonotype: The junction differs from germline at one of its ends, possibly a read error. The CDR3 here is CASSLEGQYTGAQYF. DNA of the CDR3: TGTGCCAGCAGCTTAGAGGGCCAGTACACAGGTGCGCAATATTTT. The chain recombines TRBV11-2 with TRBJ2-3, with a possible D match to TRBD1 (5 bases). CDR1 SGHAT and CDR2 FQNNGV come from the germline V gene. This CDR3 spans 15 amino acids. Drawing the rest from reference TRBV11-2 and TRBJ2-3, the complete variable domain is EAGVAQSPRYKIIEKRQSVAFWCNPISGHATLYWYQQILGQGPKLLIQFQNNGVVDDSQLPKDRFSAERLKGVDSTLKIQPAKLEDSAVYLCASSLEGQYTGAQYFGPGTRLTVL.

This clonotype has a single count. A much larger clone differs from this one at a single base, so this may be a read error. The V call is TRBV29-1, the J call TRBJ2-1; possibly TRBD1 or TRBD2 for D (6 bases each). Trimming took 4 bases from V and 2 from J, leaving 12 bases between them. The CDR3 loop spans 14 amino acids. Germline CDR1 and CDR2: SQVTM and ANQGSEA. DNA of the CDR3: TGCAGCGTTGCTTGGGGGGCCACCTACAATGAGCAGTTCTTC. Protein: CSVAWGATYNEQFF.

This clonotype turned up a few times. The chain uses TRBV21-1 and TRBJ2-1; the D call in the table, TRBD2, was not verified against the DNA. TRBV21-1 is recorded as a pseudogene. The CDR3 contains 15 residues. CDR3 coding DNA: TGTGCCAGCAGCAAAGGGGCGGGAGGTAGTAATGAGCAGTTCTTC. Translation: CASSKGAGGSNEQFF.

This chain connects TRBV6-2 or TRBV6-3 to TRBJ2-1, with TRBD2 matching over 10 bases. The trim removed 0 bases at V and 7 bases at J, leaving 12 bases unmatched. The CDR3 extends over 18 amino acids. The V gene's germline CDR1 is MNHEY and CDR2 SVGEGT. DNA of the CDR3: TGTGCCAGCAGTTACTCGTTGGCTAGCGGGAGACAACAGAATGAGCAGTTCTTC. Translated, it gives CASSYSLASGRQQNEQFF.